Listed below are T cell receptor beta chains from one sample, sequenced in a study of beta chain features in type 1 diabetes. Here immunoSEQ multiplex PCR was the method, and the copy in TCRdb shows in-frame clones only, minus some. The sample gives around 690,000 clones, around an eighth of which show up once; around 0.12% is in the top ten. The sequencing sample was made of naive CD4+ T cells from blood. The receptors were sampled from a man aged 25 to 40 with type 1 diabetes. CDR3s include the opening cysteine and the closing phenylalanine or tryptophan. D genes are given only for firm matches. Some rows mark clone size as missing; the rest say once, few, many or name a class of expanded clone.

DNA: TGTGCCAGCAGCCTCGGGACAGGGAATAATTCACCCCTCCACTTT
CDR3: CASSLGTGNNSPLHF
V: TRBV7-2
J: TRBJ1-6
D: TRBD1
size: few

DNA: TGTGCCATCAGCGGGGCCTCCTATGGCTACACCTTC
CDR3: CAISGASYGYTF
V: TRBV10-3
J: TRBJ1-2
D: -
size: -

DNA: TGTGCCAGCAGTCCCGGGACAGGGGCTAACTTC
CDR3: CASSPGTGANF
V: TRBV6-6
J: TRBJ2-5
D: TRBD1
size: -

DNA: TGTGCCAGCAGTGAGGGGGGAAGCACTGAAGCTTTCTTT
CDR3: CASSEGGSTEAFF
V: TRBV2
J: TRBJ1-1
D: -
size: few

DNA: TGTGCCAGCAGTCAGAGGGGGTCACCCCTCCACTTT
CDR3: CASSQRGSPLHF
V: TRBV10-3
J: TRBJ1-6
D: -
size: -

DNA: TGTGCCAGCACAAAATCCGAGTACATGGTCGAGCAGTACTTC
CDR3: CASTKSEYMVEQYF
V: TRBV28
J: TRBJ2-7
D: -
size: few

DNA: TGCGCCAGCAGCCCAGACAGGGTGGGTGGCTATGGCTACACCTTC
CDR3: CASSPDRVGGYGYTF
V: TRBV5-1
J: TRBJ1-2
D: TRBD1
size: -

DNA: TGTGCCAGCAACTTAAGTGGAAACACCATATATTTT
CDR3: CASNLSGNTIYF
V: TRBV7-6
J: TRBJ1-3
D: -
size: -

DNA: TGTGCCAGCAGTGAAGCGCCAGGACTAGCGGGGGGGGCAGATACGCAGTATTTT
CDR3: CASSEAPGLAGGADTQYF
V: TRBV6-1
J: TRBJ2-3
D: TRBD2
size: few

DNA: TGTGCCAGCAGCTTAGGGTCAGTCCAAGAGACCCAGTACTTC
CDR3: CASSLGSVQETQYF
V: TRBV7-2
J: TRBJ2-5
D: -
size: few

DNA: TGCGCCAGCAGCCAGTCGTGGGTCAGCGTTGTCTCTGGGGCCAACGTCCTGACTTTC
CDR3: CASSQSWVSVVSGANVLTF
V: TRBV4-1
J: TRBJ2-6
D: -
size: -

DNA: TGTGCCACTTCGACGATTCGGGGCTCCTACAATGAGCAGTTCTTC
CDR3: CATSTIRGSYNEQFF
V: TRBV5-4
J: TRBJ2-1
D: -
size: few

DNA: TGTGCCAGCAGCTTCATACAGACCTACGAGCAGTACTTC
CDR3: CASSFIQTYEQYF
V: TRBV11-2
J: TRBJ2-7
D: -
size: few

DNA: TGTGCCAGCAGCACGACAGGGTTTAACTATGGCTACACCTTC
CDR3: CASSTTGFNYGYTF
V: TRBV7-2
J: TRBJ1-2
D: TRBD1
size: -

DNA: TGTGCCAGCAGCTTAGGGACGAACACTGAAGCTTTCTTT
CDR3: CASSLGTNTEAFF
V: TRBV7-2
J: TRBJ1-1
D: -
size: few

DNA: TGTGCCAGCAGCTTACAGGGAGGTACCGGGGAGCTGTTTTTT
CDR3: CASSLQGGTGELFF
V: TRBV5-4
J: TRBJ2-2
D: -
size: few

DNA: TGTGCCAGCAGTCCAAGGACGTACGCGAACACCGGGGAGCTGTTTTTT
CDR3: CASSPRTYANTGELFF
V: TRBV4-2
J: TRBJ2-2
D: -
size: -

DNA: TGCAGCGGTAGCGGGGGGGCCGAGACCCAGTACTTC
CDR3: CSGSGGAETQYF
V: TRBV29-1
J: TRBJ2-5
D: TRBD2
size: few

DNA: TGTGCCAGCACCTCGGGCCCCTCTGGGGCCAACGTCCTGACTTTC
CDR3: CASTSGPSGANVLTF
V: TRBV7-6
J: TRBJ2-6
D: -
size: -

DNA: TGTGCCAGCAGCGTAGCGTCCGGGGAGCTGTTTTTT
CDR3: CASSVASGELFF
V: TRBV9
J: TRBJ2-2
D: -
size: few

DNA: TGTGCCTGGAAGGGCTTTGGAAACACCATATATTTT
CDR3: CAWKGFGNTIYF
V: TRBV30
J: TRBJ1-3
D: -
size: -

DNA: TGTGCCAGCAGCGAAATATTTGGACTAGTAGAGACCCAGTACTTC
CDR3: CASSEIFGLVETQYF
V: TRBV14
J: TRBJ2-5
D: TRBD2
size: -

DNA: TGTGCCAGCAAGACCGGAGCGAGATCACCCCTCCACTTT
CDR3: CASKTGARSPLHF
V: TRBV6-5
J: TRBJ1-6
D: -
size: -

DNA: TGTGCCTGGAGTGTAATCCCGCCCCGCCGGGAGGGCTACACCTTC
CDR3: CAWSVIPPRREGYTF
V: TRBV30
J: TRBJ1-2
D: -
size: few

DNA: TGCGCCAGCAGCTACACACCGGGCACAGATACGCAGTATTTT
CDR3: CASSYTPGTDTQYF
V: TRBV5-1
J: TRBJ2-3
D: -
size: -

DNA: TGTGCCAGCAGCCCGGGTACAGGGAGTTATCAGCCCCAGCATTTT
CDR3: CASSPGTGSYQPQHF
V: TRBV7-2
J: TRBJ1-5
D: -
size: -

DNA: TGCGCCAGCAGCCAAGATCGGCTTTACAATGAGCAGTTCTTC
CDR3: CASSQDRLYNEQFF
V: TRBV4-3
J: TRBJ2-1
D: -
size: -

DNA: TGTGCCAGCAGAGTTTGGCAGGTAGCGGGGAATGAGCAGTTCTTC
CDR3: CASRVWQVAGNEQFF
V: TRBV6-5
J: TRBJ2-1
D: TRBD2
size: -

DNA: TGTGCCAGCAGCTCCGGGACAGGGAAATACAATGAGCAGTTCTTC
CDR3: CASSSGTGKYNEQFF
V: TRBV5-6
J: TRBJ2-1
D: TRBD1
size: few

DNA: TGCGCCAGCAGCTTGGCTGGGTCGAACACCGGGGAGCTGTTTTTT
CDR3: CASSLAGSNTGELFF
V: TRBV5-1
J: TRBJ2-2
D: -
size: -

DNA: TGTGCCAGCAGCCTCGTCGGGACAGGGGGCATGGATACGCAGTATTTT
CDR3: CASSLVGTGGMDTQYF
V: TRBV7-9
J: TRBJ2-3
D: TRBD1
size: -

DNA: TGTGCCACCCTCCGGGGGGGAGATACGCAGTATTTT
CDR3: CATLRGGDTQYF
V: TRBV5-6
J: TRBJ2-3
D: TRBD2
size: few

DNA: TGTGCCAGCAGTTCCAATCAGGGGGCCGCTGGGGAGACCCAGTACTTC
CDR3: CASSSNQGAAGETQYF
V: TRBV7-2
J: TRBJ2-5
D: TRBD1
size: few

DNA: TGTGCCAGCAGCGCCCGGACTAGCGGTACCTACGAGCAGTACTTC
CDR3: CASSARTSGTYEQYF
V: TRBV9
J: TRBJ2-7
D: TRBD2
size: few

DNA: TGTGCCAGTAGTATACAGGGCGCGAACACCGGGGAGCTGTTTTTT
CDR3: CASSIQGANTGELFF
V: TRBV19
J: TRBJ2-2
D: -
size: few

DNA: TGCGCCAGCAGCCAAGATCTTCAGGGTCGGGAGCAGTACTTC
CDR3: CASSQDLQGREQYF
V: TRBV4-1
J: TRBJ2-7
D: -
size: few

DNA: TGTGCCAGCAGCCCCCGAAAGGGGGCCTCCGAGCAGTACTTC
CDR3: CASSPRKGASEQYF
V: TRBV7-9
J: TRBJ2-7
D: TRBD1
size: few

DNA: TGTGCCAGCAGCCCCATTGCCGGCAGAATTTCCTACGAGCAGTACTTC
CDR3: CASSPIAGRISYEQYF
V: TRBV7-2
J: TRBJ2-7
D: -
size: -

DNA: TGCGCCAGCAGCGCGGGACATCTCGATTCACCCCTCCACTTT
CDR3: CASSAGHLDSPLHF
V: TRBV5-1
J: TRBJ1-6
D: -
size: -

DNA: TGCGCCAGCAGCCAACGGGGGTCCCCCAATGAGCAGTTCTTC
CDR3: CASSQRGSPNEQFF
V: TRBV5-1
J: TRBJ2-1
D: -
size: -

DNA: TGTGCCAGCAGTTATATCCGGGACAGGGTATATGATTCACCCCTCCACTTT
CDR3: CASSYIRDRVYDSPLHF
V: TRBV7-2
J: TRBJ1-6
D: TRBD1
size: many

DNA: TGTGCCAGCAGCTCCCGGAACGGGGGCGCGAATGAAAAACTGTTTTTT
CDR3: CASSSRNGGANEKLFF
V: TRBV7-2
J: TRBJ1-4
D: -
size: -

DNA: TGCAGTGGAGTGGCCCAAGAGACCCAGTACTTC
CDR3: CSGVAQETQYF
V: TRBV20-1
J: TRBJ2-5
D: -
size: -

DNA: TGCAGCTCGGAGGGGGGCACAGATACGCAGTATTTT
CDR3: CSSEGGTDTQYF
V: TRBV29-1
J: TRBJ2-3
D: -
size: -

DNA: TGCAGCGTTTTTAGCGGGGGTACCTACGAGCAGTACTTC
CDR3: CSVFSGGTYEQYF
V: TRBV29-1
J: TRBJ2-7
D: TRBD2
size: -

DNA: TGTGCCAGCAGCGGACTAGCGGGGGATGGTGAGCAGTTCTTC
CDR3: CASSGLAGDGEQFF
V: TRBV9
J: TRBJ2-1
D: TRBD2
size: -

DNA: TGTGCCAGCAGCCGACTAGCGGATAACGGTCGAGAGCAGTACTTC
CDR3: CASSRLADNGREQYF
V: TRBV7-2
J: TRBJ2-7
D: TRBD2
size: few

DNA: TGTGCCAGCAGCCGCGGACTAGCGGGGGTAAACACCGGGGAGCTGTTTTTT
CDR3: CASSRGLAGVNTGELFF
V: TRBV11-2
J: TRBJ2-2
D: TRBD2
size: -